Detailed here is one TCR beta chain. Its antigen is unknown. The primer mix had 60 Vbeta and 13 Jbeta primers. TCRdb's table, derived via immunoSEQ multiplex PCR, lists solely in-frame clones and lacks some. The table shows over 85,000 clones, with around 85% occurring only once. This record comes from a study of cytomegalovirus exposure and HLA in healthy donors. Points from the study as a whole: High sensitivity and specificity were reportedly achieved when the classifier diagnosed cytomegalovirus status.

CDR3 length: 15 residues. The germline V gene has CDR1 SGHTA and CDR2 FQGNSA. With 3 bases clipped from V and 7 bases from J, the junction kept 8 bases outside the gene matches. This chain uses TRBV7-2 with TRBJ2-7; TRBD1 aligns across 11 bases. The sample consisted of PBMCs. The clonotype comes from a man aged 30 to 45 in good health and CMV-seropositive. This CDR3 is CASSFSGQGALEQYF. Written as DNA, the CDR3 is TGTGCCAGCAGCTTTTCTGGACAGGGGGCTCTTGAGCAGTACTTC.